This T cell receptor beta chain was sequenced in a study of control samples from healthy donors and cancer patients. Generated by immunoSEQ multiplex PCR, the TCRdb table keeps only in-frame clones and is missing some. The repertoire includes some 99,000 clones, 85% to 90% of them detected once, and about 16% sits in the top ten. This TCR was sampled from a woman in her forties or fifties in good health. The sequenced sample consisted of blood.

As DNA, the CDR3 is TGTGCCAGTAGTAGAGTCCCGTCCGGGTATACGCAGTATTTT. This encodes CASSRVPSGYTQYF. V usage is TRBV19 and J usage is TRBJ2-3; no clear D. V lost 4 bases to trimming and J lost 7 bases, with 15 bases between them. The CDR3 extends over 14 amino acids. Looked up from germline, CDR1 is LNHDA and CDR2 is SQIVND (reference sequence). The full variable domain, rest sourced from reference TRBV19 and TRBJ2-3, is DGGITQSPKYLFRKEGQNVTLSCEQNLNHDAMYWYRQDPGQGLRLIYYSQIVNDFQKGDIAEGYSVSREKKESFPLTVTSAQKNPTAFYLCASSRVPSGYTQYFGPGTRLTVL.